This T cell receptor (beta chain) came from a study of blood T cell repertoires in COVID-19. Sequenced by immunoSEQ multiplex PCR; TCRdb stores in-frame clones only, minus some. The data hold about 160,000 clones, with approximately 87% observed a single time. The germline V gene has CDR1 MNHEY and CDR2 SVGEGT. The V gene lost 2 bases and the J gene lost 0 bases, with 15 bases spanning the gap. This CDR3 has 17 amino acids. Sample: peripheral blood. The chain combines TRBV6-2 or TRBV6-3 with TRBJ2-3; D is unclear. The receptor's source is a woman between 70 and 85 years old with acute or convalescent COVID-19. Here the CDR3 reads CASSYPRASASTDTQYF. The CDR3 DNA reads TGTGCCAGCAGTTACCCAAGAGCTAGTGCTAGCACAGATACGCAGTATTTT.